This record looks at one T cell receptor beta chain sequence and its context. This sample is drawn from a study of monozygotic twins with inflammatory bowel disease. TCRdb reanalyzed the 5' RACE reads, giving one entry per CDR3 protein sequence and no DNA. In all, the sample yields roughly 160,000 distinct CDR3 sequences. The sequencing sample was made of blood. The origin of this receptor is a human donor with ulcerative colitis or Crohn's disease, or a healthy co-twin of an affected twin (not recorded which).

CDR3 sequence: CASSLEFYEQYF. The chain couples TRBV7-9 to TRBJ2-7. Germline loops: CDR1 SEHNR, CDR2 FQNEAQ (reference sequence). The CDR3 is 12 residues long.